The sequence of this TCR beta chain was determined in a study of CXCR3-negative and CXCR3-positive naive CD8 T cells. Among CD8+ T cells, naive ones were CD45RO-CCR7+CD27+CD95-. UMI-labeled TRB cDNA libraries were prepared by 5' RACE. One entry per CDR3 protein, without DNA, is what TCRdb gives after re-calling the 5' RACE reads. The sample holds roughly 63,000 distinct CDR3 sequences. The CDR3 length is 15 residues. CDR1 is SGHTS, CDR2 YDEGEE, per germline. Overall study findings and caveats: Higher TRB CDR3 hydrophobicity marked CXCR3-positive naive cells relative to CXCR3-negative naive cells. In both naive subsets diversity was comparably high, whereas memory CD8+ cells showed much lower diversity.

To note about this clonotype: What it binds is not known.

Specimen: naive CXCR3+ CD8+ T cells from blood. The sample's subset: CD45RO-CCR7+CD27+CD95- naive CD8+ T cells expressing CXCR3 (TNR3+). This clonotype was sampled from a human donor in good health. Some clones in this sample may be carry-over from other donors' samples. The rearrangement links TRBV5-8 to TRBJ2-5; no DNA is available, so the TRBD2 call from TCRdb remains unchecked. CDR3 sequence reads: CASSPGLAGEETQYF. Full variable domain (missing parts from reference TRBV5-8 and TRBJ2-5): EAGVTQSPTHLIKTRGQQATLRCSPISGHTSVYWYQQALGLGLQFLLWYDEGEERNRGNFPPRFSGRQFPNYSSELNVNALELEDSALYLCASSPGLAGEETQYFGPGTRLLVL.